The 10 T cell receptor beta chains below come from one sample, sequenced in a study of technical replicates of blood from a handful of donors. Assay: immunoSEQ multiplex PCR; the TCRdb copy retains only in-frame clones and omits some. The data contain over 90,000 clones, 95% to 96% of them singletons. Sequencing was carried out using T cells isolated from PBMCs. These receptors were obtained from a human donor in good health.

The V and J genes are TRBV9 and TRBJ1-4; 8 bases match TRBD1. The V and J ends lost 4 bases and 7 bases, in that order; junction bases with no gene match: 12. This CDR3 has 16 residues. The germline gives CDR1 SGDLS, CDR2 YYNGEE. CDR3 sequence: CASSLTTGTGAEKLFF. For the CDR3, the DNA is TGTGCCAGCAGCCTAACAACCGGGACAGGAGCTGAAAAACTGTTTTTT.

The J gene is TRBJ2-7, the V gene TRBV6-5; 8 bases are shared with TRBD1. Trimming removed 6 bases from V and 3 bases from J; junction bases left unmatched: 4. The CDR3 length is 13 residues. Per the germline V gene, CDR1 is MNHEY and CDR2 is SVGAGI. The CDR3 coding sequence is TGTGCCAGCAGCTTTGACAGGGGCTACGAGCAGTACTTC. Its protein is CASSFDRGYEQYF.

The CDR3 is CASSSPSKGAKIHEQYF. The CDR3 DNA sequence: TGTGCCAGCAGCTCTCCCTCTAAGGGGGCGAAGATCCACGAGCAGTACTTC. The chain links TRBV5-4 to TRBJ2-7; TRBD1 aligns across 7 bases. There are 17 residues in the CDR3. The germline CDR1 and CDR2 sequences are SGHNT and YYREEE (reference sequence). Trimming removed 3 bases from V and 5 bases from J; junction bases left unmatched: 17.

The chain's CDR3 is CASSRQGSQYF. Written as DNA, the CDR3 is TGTGCCAGCAGCCGACAGGGGTCGCAGTATTTT. The genes are TRBV5-8 and TRBJ2-3; 8 bases fit TRBD1. CDR3 size: 11 residues. With V trimmed by 4 bases and J by 10 bases, 2 bases remained unmatched. Per the germline V gene, CDR1 is SGHTS and CDR2 is YDEGEE.

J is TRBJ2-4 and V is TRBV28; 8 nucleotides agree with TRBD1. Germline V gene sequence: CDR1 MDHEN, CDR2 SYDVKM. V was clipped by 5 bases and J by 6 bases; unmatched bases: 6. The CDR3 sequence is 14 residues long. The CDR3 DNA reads TGTGCCAGCAGTGTGGACAGGGAGTTAAACATTCAGTACTTC. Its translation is CASSVDRELNIQYF.

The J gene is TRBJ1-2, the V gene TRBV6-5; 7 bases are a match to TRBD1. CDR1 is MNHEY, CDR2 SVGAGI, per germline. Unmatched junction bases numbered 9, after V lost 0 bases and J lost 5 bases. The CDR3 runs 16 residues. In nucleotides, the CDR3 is TGTGCCAGCAGTTACTCCTCAACAGGGGAGCCTTATGGCTACACCTTC. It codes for CASSYSSTGEPYGYTF.

In nucleotides, the CDR3 is TGTGCCAGCAGCACCATACGGAGACCCAATGAGCAGTTCTTC. Translated, it gives CASSTIRRPNEQFF. The chain uses TRBV2 and TRBJ2-1; D remains ambiguous. CDR3 length: 14 residues. V shed 6 bases and J shed 6 bases, with 15 bases lying between them. Germline CDR1 and CDR2: SNHLY and FYNNEI.

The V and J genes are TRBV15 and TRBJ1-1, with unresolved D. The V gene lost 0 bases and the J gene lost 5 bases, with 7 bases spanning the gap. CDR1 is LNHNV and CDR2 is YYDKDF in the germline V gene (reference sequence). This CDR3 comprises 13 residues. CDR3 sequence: CATSRDRGTEAFF. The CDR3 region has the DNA TGTGCCACCAGCAGAGATCGAGGAACTGAAGCTTTCTTT.

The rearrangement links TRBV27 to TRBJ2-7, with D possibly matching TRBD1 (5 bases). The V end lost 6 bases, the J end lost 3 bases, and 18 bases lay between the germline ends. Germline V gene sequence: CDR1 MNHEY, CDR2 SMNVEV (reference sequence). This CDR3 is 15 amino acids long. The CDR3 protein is CASRKGPPGNYEQYF. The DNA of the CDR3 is TGTGCCAGCAGAAAGGGGCCACCAGGGAACTACGAGCAGTACTTC.

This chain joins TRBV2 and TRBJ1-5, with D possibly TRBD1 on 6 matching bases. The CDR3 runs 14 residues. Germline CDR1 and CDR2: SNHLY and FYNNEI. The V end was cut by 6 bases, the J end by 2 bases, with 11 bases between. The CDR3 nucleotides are TGTGCCAGCAGGCTCAGGACAGGCAATCAGCCCCAGCATTTT. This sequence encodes CASRLRTGNQPQHF.